This passage covers 32 T cell receptor beta chains from one sample sequenced in a study of T cell repertoires in cytomegalovirus infection. No cognate antigen is known for these TCRs. MiXCR, run by TCRdb on the reads, gives a single entry per CDR3 protein. The sample shows approximately 300,000 distinct CDR3 sequences, roughly 25% of them seen only once. The specimen comprised cultured PBMCs, sampled from culture after CMV antigen stimulation. The receptors shown here come from a human donor in good health (CMV status not recorded). Some clones in this sample may be carry-over from other donors' samples.

This clonotype has only one observation. The chain is built from TRBV5-6 and TRBJ1-5; TRBD1 is a possible D gene (5 bases). V lost 3 bases to trimming and J lost 6 bases, with 13 bases between them. The CDR3 has 14 residues. The germline gives CDR1 SGHDT, CDR2 YYEEEE. The CDR3 is CASSSGRQLQPQHF. CDR3 coding DNA: TGTGCCAGCAGCTCGGGGAGACAGCTTCAGCCCCAGCATTTT.

The chain employs TRBV3-1 and TRBJ1-3; D unresolved. CDR1 LGHDT and CDR2 YNNKEL come from the germline V gene (reference sequence). The CDR3 is 15 amino acids. With 0 bases removed from V and 4 bases from J, the gap between germline ends came to 10 bases. The CDR3 loop reads CASSQDLGFGNTIYF. The DNA of the CDR3 is TGTGCCAGCAGCCAAGATCTGGGGTTCGGAAACACCATATATTTT.

This clonotype has just a few counts. The genes are TRBV12-3 or TRBV12-4 and TRBJ1-5; the D gene is possibly TRBD1 (5 bases). The CDR3 contains 14 residues. V was trimmed by 8 bases and J by 2 bases, leaving 13 bases between them. CDR3 bases: TGTGCCAGCTCAGGGAGTTATGGCAATCAGCCCCAGCATTTT. Its translation: CASSGSYGNQPQHF.

The chain has TRBV4-3 and TRBJ1-2; no clear D gene. V was shortened by 1 base and J by 5 bases, with 26 bases between the two germline ends. This CDR3 contains 19 residues. Looked up from germline, CDR1 is LGHNA and CDR2 is YSLEER. The CDR3 reads CASSQATTLPSKSGYGYTF. CDR3 DNA: TGCGCCAGCAGCCAAGCCACAACTCTTCCTTCAAAGAGTGGTTATGGCTACACCTTC.

This clonotype was seen ten or more times. This chain links TRBV12-3 or TRBV12-4 with TRBJ1-4, with TRBD1 matching 9 bases. This CDR3 region has 14 residues. J gave up 4 bases and V 5 bases, and 2 bases lay outside the gene matches. In DNA form, the CDR3 reads TGTGCCAGCAGTCCGACAGGGGGTAATGAAAAACTGTTTTTT. This sequence encodes CASSPTGGNEKLFF.

The chain links TRBV20-1 to TRBJ1-1, with D perhaps TRBD1 (5 bases). The CDR3 contains 13 residues. Germline CDR1 DFQATT, CDR2 SNEGSKA (reference sequence). Deletions cut 1 base from V and 4 bases from J, with 10 bases between. The CDR3 is CSARGGVSTEAFF. In nucleotides, the CDR3 is TGCAGTGCTAGAGGGGGCGTAAGCACTGAAGCTTTCTTT.

V gene TRBV25-1 combines with J gene TRBJ2-1; 7 bases map to TRBD1. The V and J ends lost 2 bases and 2 bases, in that order; junction bases with no gene match: 3. The V gene's germline CDR1 is MGHDK and CDR2 SYGVNS. The CDR3 totals 15 residues. DNA of the CDR3: TGTGCCAGCAGTGAACCCACAGGGGCCTACAATGAGCAGTTCTTC. This gives the protein CASSEPTGAYNEQFF. The full variable domain, in which reference TRBV25-1 and TRBJ2-1 provide the parts outside the CDR3, is EADIYQTPRYLVIGTGKKITLECSQTMGHDKMYWYQQDPGMELHLIHYSYGVNSTEKGDLSSESTVSRIRTEHFPLTLESARPSHTSQYLCASSEPTGAYNEQFFGPGTRLTVL.

This clonotype occurred many times. The chain recombines TRBV19 with TRBJ2-1; 12 positions match TRBD2. CDR3 length: 16 amino acids. Germline V lookup: CDR1 LNHDA, CDR2 SQIVND (reference sequence). J gave up 1 base and V 7 bases, and 5 bases lay outside the gene matches. CDR3 bases: TGTGCCAGTACCGGGGGGACTAGCGGGTCCTACAATGAGCAGTTCTTC. This sequence encodes CASTGGTSGSYNEQFF. Complete variable domain (other parts from reference TRBV19 and TRBJ2-1): DGGITQSPKYLFRKEGQNVTLSCEQNLNHDAMYWYRQDPGQGLRLIYYSQIVNDFQKGDIAEGYSVSREKKESFPLTVTSAQKNPTAFYLCASTGGTSGSYNEQFFGPGTRLTVL.

This clonotype came up a few times. The chain joins TRBV6-5 to TRBJ2-3; unclear D gene. This CDR3 contains 16 residues. The V gene lost 0 bases and the J gene lost 1 base, with 11 bases spanning the gap. CDR1 and CDR2 from the germline V gene are MNHEY and SVGAGI. This CDR3 is CASSYSGTVGTDTQYF. DNA for the CDR3: TGTGCCAGCAGTTACTCGGGTACGGTGGGCACAGATACGCAGTATTTT.

This chain links TRBV10-3 with TRBJ2-3; 7 nucleotides align to TRBD2. Losses at the gene ends were 10 bases for V and 3 bases for J; bases not matched to a gene: 22. Germline values: CDR1 ENHRY, CDR2 SYGVKD. The length of the CDR3 is 18 residues. The CDR3 region is CATRGKGSSGGTTDTQYF. The CDR3 DNA is TGTGCCACCCGTGGGAAAGGGTCTTCGGGAGGCACGACAGATACGCAGTATTTT.

The rearrangement uses TRBV30 and TRBJ1-2, with D tentatively TRBD1 (5 bases). There are 14 residues in the CDR3. Deletions cut 5 bases from V and 8 bases from J, with 21 bases between. The germline CDR1 and CDR2 sequences are GTSNPN and SVGIG (reference sequence). CDR3 region: CAWADGRGSGGYTF. CDR3 nucleotides: TGTGCCTGGGCCGATGGACGGGGGAGCGGAGGCTACACCTTC.

This clonotype came up many times. V and J are TRBV7-2 and TRBJ2-2, with D perhaps matching TRBD2 (5 bases). Trimming removed 4 bases at V and 6 bases at J, with 9 bases between. The CDR3 consists of 13 residues. From germline, CDR1 is SGHTA and CDR2 FQGNSA. The CDR3 spells CASSSGLAGELFF. The CDR3 nucleotides are TGTGCCAGCAGCTCCGGACTCGCCGGGGAGCTGTTTTTT.

The chain couples TRBV6-5 to TRBJ2-6, with D unclear. The CDR3 totals 15 residues. Trimming left V 6 bases short and J 4 bases short, with 13 bases between. Germline V gives CDR1 MNHEY, CDR2 SVGAGI. For the CDR3, the DNA is TGTGCCAGCAGCCGGGCCCTAAGGGGGGCCAACGTCCTGACTTTC. Translated, it gives CASSRALRGANVLTF.

CDR3 protein: CASSDPGTAFNTEAFF. CDR3 nucleotide sequence: TGTGCCAGCAGCGACCCCGGGACAGCTTTTAACACTGAAGCTTTCTTT. The chain employs TRBV5-8 and TRBJ1-1; 7 bases align to TRBD1. The CDR3 has 16 amino acids. Per germline, CDR1 SGHTS and CDR2 YDEGEE. The ends lost 4 bases at V and 2 bases at J; junction bases unmatched: 11.

This clonotype was recorded a few times. The J gene is TRBJ2-5, the V gene TRBV11-2, with a tentative D call TRBD1 (5 bases). The CDR3 covers 14 residues. V was pared by 4 bases and J by 7 bases, with 16 bases between. Germline-derived CDR1 and CDR2 are SGHAT and FQNNGV. CDR3 residues: CASSWGGAIGTQYF. The CDR3 DNA follows: TGTGCCAGCAGCTGGGGTGGGGCTATCGGGACCCAGTACTTC. The entire variable domain, with the rest obtained from reference TRBV11-2 and TRBJ2-5, is as follows: EAGVAQSPRYKIIEKRQSVAFWCNPISGHATLYWYQQILGQGPKLLIQFQNNGVVDDSQLPKDRFSAERLKGVDSTLKIQPAKLEDSAVYLCASSWGGAIGTQYFGPGTRLLVL.

There are a few counts of this clonotype. The chain links TRBV4-3 to TRBJ2-2, with 8 bases identical to TRBD2. The CDR3 contains 15 residues. Looked up from germline, CDR1 is LGHNA and CDR2 is YSLEER. J lost 6 bases, V lost 3 bases, and 6 bases had no gene match. CDR3 loop: CASSQARAGAGELFF. The CDR3 DNA reads as TGCGCCAGCAGCCAGGCTAGAGCGGGAGCCGGGGAGCTGTTTTTT.

This clonotype was observed many times. The gene calls are TRBV6-2 or TRBV6-3 and TRBJ2-1; D remains ambiguous. Trimming removed 2 bases at V and 1 base at J, with 6 bases between. The CDR3 has 14 amino acids. Per the germline V gene, CDR1 is MNHEY and CDR2 is SVGEGT. The CDR3 is CASSYETSYNEQFF. CDR3 DNA: TGTGCCAGCAGTTACGAGACTTCCTACAATGAGCAGTTCTTC.

The rearrangement uses TRBV19 and TRBJ1-1; D not certain. The CDR3 loop spans 17 amino acids. Between the trimmed V and J ends, which lost 2 bases and 1 base, there was a span of 17 bases. Germline V gene lookup returns CDR1 LNHDA and CDR2 SQIVND (reference sequence). In DNA, the CDR3 is TGTGCCAGTAGTATATACGCGGGCGATGTGGGGAACACTGAAGCTTTCTTT. Translation: CASSIYAGDVGNTEAFF.

The chain joins TRBV6-5 to TRBJ1-2; D uncertain. The V and J ends lost 0 bases and 4 bases respectively, with 6 bases between them. Germline V gives CDR1 MNHEY, CDR2 SVGAGI. The CDR3 covers 13 residues. For the CDR3, the DNA is TGTGCCAGCAGTTACTCGCCAGGCTATGGCTACACCTTC. It encodes CASSYSPGYGYTF.

This clonotype was detected only a few times. J is TRBJ1-1 and V is TRBV19; a possible D gene is TRBD1 (5 bases). This CDR3 is built from 17 residues. Germline CDR1 reads LNHDA; CDR2 reads SQIVND (reference sequence). Trimming took off 3 bases at V and 5 bases at J, with 22 bases between the two ends. The CDR3 DNA reads as TGTGCCAGTAGTATTAGTCAGTCTCGTATAGGGGTAACTGAAGCTTTCTTT. This translates into CASSISQSRIGVTEAFF.

The V call is TRBV7-2, the J call TRBJ2-4; D remains ambiguous. Germline CDR1 is SGHTA and CDR2 is FQGNSA. The CDR3 sequence is 15 residues long. Trimming removed 4 bases at V and 9 bases at J, with 19 bases between. The CDR3 DNA sequence: TGTGCCAGCAGCTCCCAGAGGCCACCCCAAGGCATTCAGTACTTC. Its translation is CASSSQRPPQGIQYF.

V gene TRBV4-1 combines with J gene TRBJ2-7; 10 bases agree with TRBD1. This CDR3 spans 16 amino acids. Germline loops: CDR1 MGHRA, CDR2 YSYEKL. Trimming at V came to 4 bases and at J to 4 bases, leaving 10 bases not matched to a gene. CDR3 region: CASSLSGTGVTYEQYF. DNA of the CDR3: TGCGCCAGCAGCCTTTCCGGGACAGGGGTTACTTACGAGCAGTACTTC.

V is TRBV6-5 and J is TRBJ2-2, with D unclear. Germline V gives CDR1 MNHEY, CDR2 SVGAGI. The V end lost 2 bases, the J end lost 3 bases, and 10 bases lay between the germline ends. The CDR3 length is 15 residues. DNA for the CDR3: TGTGCCAGCAGTTACCAGGCTAGTTACACCGGGGAGCTGTTTTTT. Translation: CASSYQASYTGELFF.

This clonotype has a handful of counts. The V call is TRBV7-8, the J call TRBJ2-2; D is possibly TRBD2 (6 bases). The CDR3 loop spans 15 amino acids. V was clipped by 1 base and J by 6 bases, with 12 bases between them. Looked up from germline, CDR1 is SGHVS and CDR2 is FQNEAQ. This CDR3 is CASSLDRGEAGELFF. The CDR3 nucleotides are TGTGCCAGCAGCTTAGATCGCGGGGAGGCCGGGGAGCTGTTTTTT. Variable domain in full (rest from reference TRBV7-8 and TRBJ2-2): GAGVSQSPRYKVAKRGQDVALRCDPISGHVSLFWYQQALGQGPEFLTYFQNEAQLDKSGLPSDRFFAERPEGSVSTLKIQRTQQEDSAVYLCASSLDRGEAGELFFGEGSRLTVL.

This clonotype was recorded a few times. This rearrangement joins TRBV6-2 or TRBV6-3 to TRBJ2-1; 10 bases match TRBD2. Germline CDR1 and CDR2: MNHEY and SVGEGT. This CDR3 has 15 amino acids. V lost 0 bases, J lost 7 bases, and 3 bases stayed unmatched. The CDR3 nucleotides read TGTGCCAGCAGTTACTCGGGACTAGCGCGAAATGAGCAGTTCTTC. This encodes CASSYSGLARNEQFF.

This clonotype occurred a few times. The chain carries TRBV28 and TRBJ2-2; D might be TRBD1 (6 bases). CDR1 MDHEN and CDR2 SYDVKM come from the germline V gene. This CDR3 has 18 residues. Trimming removed 6 bases at V and 3 bases at J, with 23 bases between. CDR3 nucleotides: TGTGCCAGCAGGAGAGACAGGTCCTTTTCTTCGGACACCGGGGAGCTGTTTTTT. Its translation: CASRRDRSFSSDTGELFF. Combining the CDR3 with reference TRBV28 and TRBJ2-2 gives the whole variable domain DVKVTQSSRYLVKRTGEKVFLECVQDMDHENMFWYRQDPGLGLRLIYFSYDVKMKEKGDIPEGYSVSREKKERFSLILESASTNQTSMYLCASRRDRSFSSDTGELFFGEGSRLTVL.

There are many counts of this clonotype. The rearrangement links TRBV9 to TRBJ2-5; 9 bases match TRBD1. CDR3 length equals 14 residues. Germline CDR1 and CDR2: SGDLS and YYNGEE. Unmatched junction bases numbered 3, after V lost 4 bases and J lost 2 bases. The CDR3 loop is CASSSGTGQETQYF. In nucleotides, the CDR3 is TGTGCCAGCAGCTCAGGGACAGGGCAAGAGACCCAGTACTTC.

The rearrangement uses TRBV6-1 and TRBJ2-1; D is possibly TRBD1 or TRBD2 (5 bases each). V lost 11 bases to trimming and J lost 10 bases, with 18 bases between them. There are 12 residues in the CDR3. The V gene's germline CDR1 is MNHNS and CDR2 SASEGT. The CDR3 loop reads CASRGPYGEQFF. In DNA, the CDR3 is TGTGCCTCTCGGGGCCCATATGGAGAGCAGTTCTTC.

This clonotype was observed at least ten times. This rearrangement joins TRBV7-2 to TRBJ1-4, with 8 bases matching TRBD1. Trimming took 5 bases from V and 8 from J; bases not matched to a gene: 10. The CDR3 consists of 15 residues. Looked up from germline, CDR1 is SGHTA and CDR2 is FQGNSA. As DNA, the CDR3 is TGTGCCAGCAGCACCAGACAGGGGACGGGAGAAAAACTGTTTTTT. It yields the protein CASSTRQGTGEKLFF.

This clonotype was observed many times. The V and J genes are TRBV7-8 and TRBJ2-5; TRBD1 agrees at 7 bases. CDR3 length: 13 amino acids. Germline CDR1 is SGHVS and CDR2 is FQNEAQ. Germline trimming cut 10 bases from V and 1 base from J; bases unmatched to any gene: 6. The chain's CDR3 is CATTGTAQETQYF. CDR3 sequence (DNA): TGTGCCACCACCGGGACAGCCCAAGAGACCCAGTACTTC.

This rearrangement joins TRBV12-3 or TRBV12-4 to TRBJ1-2; D call uncertain. The V end was cut by 5 bases, the J end by 4 bases, with 14 bases between. This CDR3 is built from 14 residues. The CDR3 nucleotides read TGTGCCAGCAGTCTCGGCGACGACCCCTATGGCTACACCTTC. It translates to CASSLGDDPYGYTF.

This clonotype showed up just a few times. V and J are TRBV28 and TRBJ2-7, with D uncertain. This CDR3 has 12 residues. The germline V gene has CDR1 MDHEN and CDR2 SYDVKM. Trimming stripped 1 base from V and 4 bases from J, with 5 bases between. CDR3 in DNA: TGTGCCAGCAGTTTATACGTATACGAGCAGTACTTC. This encodes CASSLYVYEQYF.